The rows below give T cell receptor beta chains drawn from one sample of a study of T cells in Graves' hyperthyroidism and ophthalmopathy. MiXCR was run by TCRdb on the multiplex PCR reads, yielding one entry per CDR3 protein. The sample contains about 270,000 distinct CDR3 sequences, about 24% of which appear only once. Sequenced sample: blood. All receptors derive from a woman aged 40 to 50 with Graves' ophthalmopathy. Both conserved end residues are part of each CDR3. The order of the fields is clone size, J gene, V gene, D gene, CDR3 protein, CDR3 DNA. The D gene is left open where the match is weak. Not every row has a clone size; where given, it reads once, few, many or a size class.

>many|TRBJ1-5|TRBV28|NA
CASSLPMDGQPQHF
TGTGCCAGCAGTTTACCCATGGACGGCCAGCCCCAGCATTTT
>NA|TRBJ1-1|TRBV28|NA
CASNADQVQTEAFF
TGTGCCAGCAACGCGGACCAAGTACAGACTGAAGCTTTCTTT
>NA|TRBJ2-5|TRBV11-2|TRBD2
CASSSPGEAGGPQETQYF
TGTGCCAGCAGCTCCCCGGGGGAAGCGGGAGGGCCCCAAGAGACCCAGTACTTC
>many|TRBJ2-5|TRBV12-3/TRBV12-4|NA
CASSLSLDQETQYF
TGTGCCAGCAGTTTATCTCTCGACCAAGAGACCCAGTACTTC
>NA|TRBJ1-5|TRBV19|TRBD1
CASSIVGGGNQPQHF
TGTGCCAGTAGTATAGTAGGGGGCGGCAATCAGCCCCAGCATTTT
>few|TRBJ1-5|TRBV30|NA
CAWNRDNQPQHF
TGTGCCTGGAACAGGGACAATCAGCCCCAGCATTTT
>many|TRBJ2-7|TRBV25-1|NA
CASTDRFYEQYF
TGTGCCAGCACCGACAGGTTCTACGAGCAGTACTTC
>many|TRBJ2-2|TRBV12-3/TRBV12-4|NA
CASTKQGLTSTGELFF
TGTGCCAGCACCAAACAGGGTTTAACGAGCACCGGGGAGCTGTTTTTT
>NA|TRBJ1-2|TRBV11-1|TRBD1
CASSTRHTGGERDGYTF
TGTGCCAGCAGCACGCGGCATACAGGGGGCGAAAGAGATGGCTACACCTTC
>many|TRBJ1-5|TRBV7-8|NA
CASSLSGGYGNQPQHF
TGTGCCAGCAGCTTATCGGGGGGGTATGGCAATCAGCCCCAGCATTTT
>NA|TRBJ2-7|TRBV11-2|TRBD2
CASSLSSSGGPYEQYF
TGTGCCAGCAGCCTAAGTAGTAGCGGGGGGCCCTACGAGCAGTACTTC
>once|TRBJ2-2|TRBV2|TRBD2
CASSESGGRIGELFF
TGTGCCAGCAGTGAGTCGGGGGGTCGGATCGGGGAGCTGTTTTTT
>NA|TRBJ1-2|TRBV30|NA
CAWKGGGGGCTF
TGTGCCTGGAAAGGTGGGGGCGGCGGCTGCACCTTC
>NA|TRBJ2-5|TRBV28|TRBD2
CASSHKLAGEETQYF
TGTGCCAGCAGTCACAAACTAGCGGGAGAAGAGACCCAGTACTTC
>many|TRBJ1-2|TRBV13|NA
CARYFQGKGGYTF
TGTGCCAGGTACTTTCAGGGGAAGGGAGGCTACACCTTC
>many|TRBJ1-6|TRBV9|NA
CASSSTGLDNSPLHF
TGTGCCAGCAGCTCCACGGGGTTGGATAATTCACCCCTCCACTTT
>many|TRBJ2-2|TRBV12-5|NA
CASGLAGGPTGELFF
TGTGCTAGTGGTTTGGCCGGGGGACCCACCGGGGAGCTGTTTTTT
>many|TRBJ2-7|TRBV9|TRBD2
CASSPAGGDVTYEQYF
TGTGCCAGCAGCCCAGCTGGGGGGGACGTTACCTACGAGCAGTACTTC
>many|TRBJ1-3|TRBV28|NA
CASSLLGSSGNTIYF
TGTGCCAGCAGTTTATTAGGGAGCTCTGGAAACACCATATATTTT
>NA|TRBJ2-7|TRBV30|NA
CALRDFYEQYF
TGTGCCTTAAGGGACTTCTACGAGCAGTACTTC
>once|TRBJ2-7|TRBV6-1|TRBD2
CASNLGLANSYEQYF
TGTGCCAGCAACCTGGGACTAGCGAACTCCTACGAGCAGTACTTC
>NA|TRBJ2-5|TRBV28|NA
CASSCLWVETQYF
TGTGCCAGCAGTTGCCTGTGGGTAGAGACCCAGTACTTC
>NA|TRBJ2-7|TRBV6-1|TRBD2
CAISGGSGTEQYF
TGTGCCATCTCCGGGGGTAGCGGGACCGAGCAGTACTTC